The rows below give T cell receptor beta chains drawn from one sample of a study of CD8 T cells in ankylosing spondylitis. TCRdb independently ran MiXCR on the 5' RACE reads; one entry per CDR3 protein. This sample has some 140,000 distinct CDR3 sequences; about 8% occur once, and the top ten carry approximately 6.8%. Sequencing was done on a sample of synovial fluid, either unsorted or a sorted T cell fraction (not recorded which). The receptors were gathered from a male donor with ankylosing spondylitis. CDR3s include the opening cysteine and the closing phenylalanine or tryptophan. A D gene is named only where the DNA matches it firmly. The size entry is marked missing in some rows and otherwise reads once, few, many or a size class.

TRBV29-1	TRBJ2-1	13	TRBD1	many	CSAQGTAFNEQFF	TGCAGCGCCCAGGGGACAGCGTTCAATGAGCAGTTCTTC
TRBV7-2	TRBJ1-1	17	.	few	CASSLVGVGSTNTEAFF	TGTGCCAGCAGCTTAGTTGGGGTCGGTTCAACAAACACTGAAGCTTTCTTT
TRBV20-1	TRBJ1-2	15	TRBD1	many	CSARARTGGWYGYTF	TGCAGTGCTAGAGCAAGGACAGGGGGCTGGTATGGCTACACCTTC
TRBV5-1	TRBJ2-5	14	TRBD1	few	CASSTGQGQETQYF	TGCGCCAGCAGCACGGGACAGGGACAAGAGACCCAGTACTTC
TRBV28	TRBJ2-2	14	.	.	CASSLFYPTGELFF	TGTGCCAGCAGTTTATTTTACCCCACCGGGGAGCTGTTTTTT
TRBV6-2/TRBV6-3	TRBJ2-1	14	TRBD2	.	CASLAGASYNEQFF	TGTGCCAGTCTAGCGGGGGCCTCCTACAATGAGCAGTTCTTC
TRBV24-1	TRBJ2-1	15	TRBD2	many	CATVNPSGGVNEQFF	TGTGCCACTGTCAACCCTAGCGGGGGAGTCAATGAGCAGTTCTTC
TRBV7-2	TRBJ2-3	15	.	many	CASSSSPGYTDTQYF	TGTGCCAGCAGCTCTTCACCAGGGTACACAGATACGCAGTATTTT
TRBV7-2	TRBJ2-1	16	.	.	CASSLMPISSYNEQFF	TGTGCCAGCAGCTTAATGCCGATTAGCTCCTACAATGAGCAGTTCTTC
TRBV7-2	TRBJ2-5	16	TRBD2	few	CASSFPSGIGGETQYF	TGTGCCAGCAGCTTCCCTAGCGGGATAGGTGGAGAGACCCAGTACTTC
TRBV6-1	TRBJ1-5	13	.	.	CASSGGAGQPQHF	TGTGCCAGCAGTGGTGGGGCGGGTCAGCCCCAGCATTTT
TRBV4-2	TRBJ2-5	19	TRBD2	many	CASSLTGGLAGLEQETQYF	TGTGCCAGCAGCCTCACCGGGGGCCTAGCGGGGTTGGAGCAAGAGACCCAGTACTTC
TRBV12-3/TRBV12-4	TRBJ2-1	13	.	few	CASRKRGRVEQFF	TGTGCCAGCAGAAAGAGGGGTCGGGTTGAGCAGTTCTTC
TRBV12-3/TRBV12-4	TRBJ1-4	15	TRBD1	many	CASRLQSGGNEKLFF	TGTGCCAGCAGATTACAATCAGGGGGTAATGAAAAACTGTTTTTT
TRBV6-2/TRBV6-3	TRBJ2-7	15	TRBD2	few	CASSYSGTSGYEQYF	TGTGCCAGCAGTTACTCCGGGACTAGCGGCTACGAGCAGTACTTC
TRBV2	TRBJ2-7	14	.	many	CASSVRRGSYEQYF	TGTGCCAGCAGTGTGCGAAGGGGGTCCTACGAGCAGTACTTC
TRBV6-1	TRBJ2-7	13	.	.	CASTGAPSYEQYF	TGTGCCAGCACCGGCGCCCCCTCCTACGAGCAGTACTTC
TRBV10-1	TRBJ2-1	16	TRBD2	few	CASSDQGLAGNNEQFF	TGCGCCAGCAGTGACCAAGGGCTAGCGGGTAACAATGAGCAGTTCTTC
TRBV7-9	TRBJ2-2	14	.	few	CASSATANTGELFF	TGTGCCAGCAGCGCGACAGCGAACACCGGGGAGCTGTTTTTT
TRBV9	TRBJ2-1	22	TRBD2	few	CASSVEDLGLAGLESSYNEQFF	TGTGCCAGCAGCGTAGAGGACCTGGGGCTAGCGGGGCTCGAGAGCTCCTACAATGAGCAGTTCTTC
TRBV3-1	TRBJ2-1	16	TRBD2	.	CASSLLGLAGSNEQFF	TGTGCCAGCAGCCTCCTGGGGCTAGCGGGGTCCAATGAGCAGTTCTTC
TRBV10-3	TRBJ2-7	14	.	many	CAISESPHPYEQYF	TGTGCCATCAGTGAAAGTCCTCATCCCTACGAGCAGTACTTC
TRBV3-1	TRBJ2-2	14	.	many	CASRLLWDTGELFF	TGTGCCAGCAGACTACTCTGGGACACCGGGGAGCTGTTTTTT
TRBV10-3	TRBJ2-2	14	.	many	CAISEGVRTGELFF	TGTGCCATCAGTGAGGGGGTGAGGACCGGGGAGCTGTTTTTT
TRBV29-1	TRBJ2-3	16	TRBD2	.	CSVVRGVAGASDTQYF	TGCAGCGTTGTCCGAGGGGTAGCGGGAGCATCAGATACGCAGTATTTT
TRBV28	TRBJ1-5	15	TRBD1	.	CASRTGDYSNQPQHF	TGTGCCAGTCGGACAGGGGATTATAGCAATCAGCCCCAGCATTTT
TRBV5-1	TRBJ2-2	15	.	.	CASSTYTTNTGELFF	TGCGCCAGCAGTACGTATACAACGAACACCGGGGAGCTGTTTTTT
TRBV7-9	TRBJ1-4	15	.	few	CASSLGADRGEKLFF	TGTGCCAGCAGCTTAGGGGCAGACCGGGGTGAAAAACTGTTTTTT
TRBV10-3	TRBJ2-7	12	.	many	CAISESELLPSF	TGTGCCATCAGTGAGTCGGAACTCCTCCCGTCCTTC
TRBV5-5	TRBJ2-5	12	.	few	CASSWDTETQYF	TGTGCCAGCAGCTGGGACACCGAGACCCAGTACTTC
TRBV7-2	TRBJ2-7	15	TRBD1	.	CASSSPGQTYYEQYF	TGTGCCAGCAGCTCTCCGGGACAGACATACTACGAGCAGTACTTC
TRBV7-9	TRBJ2-1	17	TRBD2	many	CASSLGAASGSRNEQFF	TGTGCCAGCAGCTTAGGCGCGGCTAGCGGGAGTCGCAATGAGCAGTTCTTC
TRBV20-1	TRBJ2-3	14	TRBD2	many	CSAGNSGVGDTQYF	TGCAGTGCGGGGAATAGCGGGGTCGGGGATACGCAGTATTTT
TRBV11-2	TRBJ1-5	13	.	few	CASSLRGNQPQHF	TGTGCCAGCAGCTTACGGGGAAATCAGCCCCAGCATTTT
TRBV10-3	TRBJ2-2	14	.	many	CAIRDSGDTGELFF	TGTGCCATCAGAGACAGTGGTGACACCGGGGAGCTGTTTTTT
TRBV5-1	TRBJ2-7	16	TRBD2	.	CASSDPTSGRAYEQYF	TGCGCCAGCAGCGACCCAACTAGCGGGAGGGCCTACGAGCAGTACTTC
TRBV3-1	TRBJ2-7	14	TRBD1	.	CASSLGTAYYEQYF	TGTGCCAGCAGCCTGGGGACAGCATACTACGAGCAGTACTTC
TRBV20-1	TRBJ2-3	15	.	.	CSPTNPGISTDTQYF	TGCAGTCCGACAAACCCGGGAATTAGCACAGATACGCAGTATTTT
TRBV18	TRBJ2-3	16	TRBD2	.	CASSPVIAGEGSTQYF	TGTGCCAGCTCACCCGTAATAGCGGGAGAAGGTAGTACGCAGTATTTT
TRBV28	TRBJ2-3	15	.	.	CASSFPYRAAGTQYF	TGTGCCAGCAGTTTTCCTTACCGGGCCGCCGGTACGCAGTATTTT
TRBV7-9	TRBJ2-7	15	.	.	CASSLGVEGRYEQYF	TGTGCCAGCAGCTTAGGGGTCGAGGGTAGGTACGAGCAGTACTTC
TRBV7-8	TRBJ1-2	17	TRBD1	many	CASSLVVGTGATYGYTF	TGTGCCAGCAGCTTAGTGGTTGGGACAGGGGCCACCTATGGCTACACCTTC
TRBV2	TRBJ1-4	15	TRBD1	few	CASSVSTGINEKLFF	TGTGCCAGCAGTGTTTCGACAGGGATAAATGAAAAACTGTTTTTT
TRBV6-5	TRBJ1-4	17	.	many	CASSSTPGTATNEKLFF	TGTGCCAGCAGTTCCACCCCAGGGACTGCAACTAATGAAAAACTGTTTTTT
TRBV5-4	TRBJ2-5	14	TRBD2	.	CASSPGTMQETQYF	TGTGCCAGCAGTCCCGGGACTATGCAAGAGACCCAGTACTTC
TRBV5-1	TRBJ2-7	14	.	.	CASSLYGMPYEQYF	TGCGCCAGCAGCTTGTATGGGATGCCCTACGAGCAGTACTTC
TRBV20-1	TRBJ1-4	13	TRBD1	many	CSASRDRNEKLFF	TGCAGTGCTAGCCGGGACAGAAATGAAAAACTGTTTTTT
TRBV7-2	TRBJ2-7	15	TRBD2	many	CASSSTSGRVYEQYF	TGTGCCAGCAGCTCCACTAGCGGGAGGGTCTACGAGCAGTACTTC
TRBV5-1	TRBJ2-7	13	.	.	CASSLVHSYEQYF	TGCGCCAGCAGCTTGGTGCACAGCTACGAGCAGTACTTC